The entry below gives a single T cell receptor beta chain sequence along with its context. This clone showed up just once. The antigen it binds to is not known. A read error may account for a junction end that differs from germline. The library was produced with the immunoSEQ multiplex PCR assay. For the multiplex PCR, a mixture combining 60 forward primers for TCR Vbeta segments and 13 reverse primers for TCR Jbeta segments was used. Amplification of the CDR3 region of rearranged TCR beta genes was performed with a multiplex PCR assay on genomic DNA. The Illumina HiSeq System was used to sequence the amplified TCR beta libraries as 87-base-pair reads. The study's processing was this. Across the 500 to 850 repertoires, a later analysis counted some 80 million unique TCR beta chains, about 10 million of which were shared by at least two donors. Raw reads were error-corrected and collapsed into unique sequences with a nearest-neighbor algorithm that merged closely related sequences to remove PCR and sequencing errors. CDR3 sequences were aligned to IMGT reference sequences to assign V, D and J gene segments. For a sequence to be retained, a match of at least six nucleotides to both a V gene segment and a J gene segment was required. Rearrangements were classified as productive when the CDR3 lacked stop codons and remained in frame with V and J, and all other rearrangements were classified as non-productive. Following IMGT convention, CDR3 was defined as the stretch from the second conserved V-encoded cysteine up to the conserved J-encoded phenylalanine. The earlier analysis of some 600 of the donors excluded sequences that lacked an unambiguous match to a single V gene segment. In an earlier analysis of some 590 of the donors, a V segment was called functional when productive rearrangements were above 56.7%, and segregating when the standard deviation between donors exceeded 5%. To diagnose cytomegalovirus status from the catalog of TCR beta chain sequences, a statistical classification framework was built. In a later analysis, V and J genes were assigned by comparing TCR nucleotide sequences against IMGT/GENE-DB human TR gene sequences. In a later analysis, CDR3 sequences and most-parsimonious VDJ recombination scenarios were assigned using the TCRdist pipeline. In a later analysis, every TCR beta chain was defined by the combination of its CDR3 amino acid sequence and its V-gene family, and reads without a unique V-gene family were dropped. In a later analysis, around 600 highly shared, low-generation-probability nucleotide sequences were removed to address suspected cross-contamination and a sequencing artifact. In a later analysis, a clonal expansion index was calculated for each public chain from normalized within-repertoire ranks of inferred template counts. In a later analysis, generation probabilities were computed with a VDJ recombination model fitted to out-of-frame rearrangements, and the resulting probabilities were checked against IGoR. In a later analysis, TCR-TCR, TCR-HLA and TCR-CMV co-occurrence was scored with hypergeometric tests, and a repertoire-size bias correction was applied to TCR pairs. A later analysis estimated false discovery rates by permuting HLA or CMV assignments 20 times. In a later analysis, co-occurring TCRs were grouped with DBSCAN, and TCRdist sequence similarity was added when clustering was performed within HLA-allele-positive subsets. Co-occurrence clustering excluded repertoires with fewer than 30,000 or more than 120,000 public chains, plus five with anomalous nucleotide sharing. The table was pulled from immuneACCESS by TCRdb, which kept in-frame rearrangements only. Such tables lose some clones; where checked, under half of the loss comes from unresolved V genes, and the rest has no known cause. V and J calls and clone size are as listed in that table; D and trimming were resolved from the DNA. For this sample there are about 160,000 clones; roughly four fifths appear just once. 2.5% of the sample is taken by the ten largest.

The cohort was made up of about 670 healthy bone marrow donors. At the time of sampling, every cohort member was nominally healthy, though immune exposures that went unrecorded were likely present. The donor was CMV seronegative and was included in the group of around 320 seronegative cohort members. A peripheral blood sample was collected from each donor, and TCR beta sequencing was performed on peripheral blood mononuclear cells. Genomic DNA was extracted from the blood cell samples with the Qiagen DNeasy Blood Extraction Kit. The data stem from a study of cytomegalovirus exposure and HLA in healthy donors (dated by TCRdb to the late 2010s). In terms of the full investigation: An earlier analysis of a few hundred of the donors reported approximately 260 Gb of sequence data and 100 million to 120 million unique TCR beta sequences obtained from some 170 million T cells. Approximately 310 gigabases of sequencing data and tens of millions of unique TCR sequences were included in an early release covering about 600 HLA-typed donors. Among the approximately 430 genotyped donors, approximately 81% belonged to the genetic ancestry cluster associated with self-reported Caucasian donors. The aim of the study was to test whether cataloging public T cell receptors could identify signatures of past pathogen exposure. The T cell repertoires of under 700 subjects were profiled by immunosequencing and related to cytomegalovirus serostatus. Besides the first cohort of 550 to 750 subjects, a separate validation cohort made up of 120 different subjects was used. High-throughput TCR immunosequencing, statistical association of individual TCRs with disease status, and machine learning were combined to predict cytomegalovirus infection status. In a later analysis, previously published TCR beta repertoires from several hundred donors were re-analyzed and high-resolution HLA genotyping was added so that TCR occurrence patterns could be studied. The later analysis used no new phenotypic data to find candidate immune exposures, relying instead on TCR beta sequences and their occurrence across donors. An earlier analysis of approximately 500 of the donors applied high-throughput TCR beta sequencing to assess whether each TCR beta V gene segment acted as functional or pseudogenic. Alongside the repertoire data, information on donor age, sex, ethnicity and CMV serostatus was compiled. A later genetic analysis used genome-wide SNP genotypes for about three fifths of the 666 donors, treating that subset as a discovery cohort. Every discovery cohort repertoire had been produced on one sequencing platform. HLA typing included class I and class II loci at four-digit resolution. The number of typed donors differed by locus: 629-630 for A, B, C, DRB1 and DQB1; 500 to 550 for DQA1; approximately 600 for DPA1; and roughly 470 for DPB1. Several DR-DQ haplotypes were treated as single units for association and clustering because of strong linkage in the cohort. Among some 410 genotyped donors of the cohort, an average of around 240,000 unique TCR beta nucleotide sequences was sequenced per donor, of which approximately 18% were non-productive. General conclusions and limits of the study: In a later analysis, several top co-occurrence clusters were reported to appear linked to parvovirus B19, influenza, CMV and Epstein-Barr virus. In vitro tests confirmed that a few of the cytomegalovirus-associated TCR beta chains recognize cytomegalovirus antigens. A later analysis found that HLA-associated TCR beta chains were more clonally expanded and had lower generation probabilities than equally common non-associated chains. A further reported finding was that TCR beta sequences accurately predicted the HLA-A and HLA-B alleles for most subjects in the first cohort. The authors suggested that the approach could potentially be generalized to other disease states and immunological phenotypes. HLA typing was unavailable for some donors at each locus, so association tests used only the typed subset. In a later analysis, 16,951 TCR beta sequences were associated with specific HLA alleles at a false discovery rate of 0.05. In a later analysis, the rate of TCR association differed among HLA loci, with DRB1 alleles having the most associated TCRs and HLA-C alleles having the fewest. Most CMV-associated TCR beta chains appeared to be HLA-restricted in a later analysis, and the HLA associations seemed to be driven largely by CMV exposure. Sequencing depth was assumed to be roughly uniform across donors in the presence/absence analyses, though that assumption may not hold. The 87-base-pair reads could not distinguish some IMGT-functional V segments, including TRBV6-2 and TRBV6-3, so those segments were excluded. In a later genetic analysis, fewer N-insertions in productive TCRs were reported among donors in an Asian-associated ancestry cluster than the roughly 640-donor mean. In both the original and validation cohorts, the classifier was reported to diagnose cytomegalovirus status with high specificity and sensitivity. Strong co-occurrence of HLA alleles, especially DR and DQ, made assigning TCR associations to individual alleles difficult. Linkage disequilibrium might explain the correlated functional status among segregating V segments, but an unknown experimental factor could not be excluded. The only immune exposure information available for the cohort was CMV serostatus. A later genetic analysis associated a missense DCLRE1C variant with V-gene and J-gene trimming of TCR beta chains, and an independent cohort replicated the association. The study gave a list of 150 to 200 TCR beta chains associated with cytomegalovirus. Because counts were too low, roughly 17 rarely observed V segments, including chromosome 9 orphons, were left out of the earlier analysis of about 620 of the donors. Most TCR sequences were observed very rarely across donors, whereas some public TCRs were present in many individuals. Only TCR beta chains were sequenced in this cohort, and the absence of alpha or paired-chain data limited detectable features. A cluster of highly shared sequence variants was judged likely to represent a technical artifact of the sequencing pipeline. In an earlier analysis of roughly 500 of the donors, most TCR beta V segments appeared in productive rearrangements about 90% or about 30% of the time, broadly matching IMGT annotations.

Looking up the germline V gene (reference sequence) yields CDR1 SSHAT and CDR2 FNYEAQ. From cysteine to phenylalanine, the CDR3 is 14 amino acids long. Only CDR3 DNA remains: 42 bases, in frame from the first base. The V gene is TRBV7-7 and the J gene is TRBJ2-5; 7 nucleotides in the junction match TRBD1. Sequences were obtained from PBMCs. This receptor was identified in a female donor in good health and CMV-seronegative. CDR3 loop: CASSLEQGQETQYF. The sequenced DNA: TGTGCTAGCAGCTTAGAACAGGGGCAGGAGACCCAGTACTTC. The full variable domain, with segments outside the CDR3 supplied by the reference TRBV7-7 and TRBJ2-5 proteins, appears as GAGVSQSPRYKVTKRGQDVTLRCDPISSHATLYWYQQALGQGPEFLTYFNYEAQPDKSGLPSDRFSAERPEGSISTLTIQRTEQRDSAMYRCASSLEQGQETQYFGPGTRLLVL.